Described below is a single T cell receptor (beta chain) sequence and its context. Its antigen is not known. Indicated treatment: roughly ten-day PBMC culture with coronavirus spike peptide pools or control peptides (ViraFEST assay). One should note that the unexposed donor's CD4+ T cells were collected before the COVID-19 pandemic (2011-2018). The CDR3 sequence is 13 residues long. CDR1 SGHTA and CDR2 FQGNSA come from the germline V gene. The record originates from a study of vaccination and CD4 T cells after COVID-19. Sequencing of DNA taken from cultured CD4+ T cells relied on the Oncomine TCR Beta short-read assay. TCRdb re-called the PCR reads through MiXCR, storing one row per CDR3 protein. The sample lists 6,500 or so distinct CDR3 sequences, more than 45% occurring once.

The chain carries TRBV7-2 and TRBJ2-1, with D possibly being TRBD2 (5 bases). The sample comprised CD4+ T cells from blood, cultured in vitro. This TCR was sampled from a human donor in good health. The CDR3 nucleotides are TGTGCGTCTAGCTCAGATTCCTACAATGAGCAGTTCTTC. Translation gives CASSSDSYNEQFF.